This T cell receptor (beta chain) was sequenced during a study of blood T cell repertoires in COVID-19. Assay used: immunoSEQ multiplex PCR; TCRdb lists only in-frame clones, some missing. The sample consists of fewer than 95,000 clones, about nine tenths of them appearing once. The clonotype was recovered from a man aged 45-65 years with active or convalescent COVID-19. Sequencing used peripheral blood.

This chain's CDR3 is CASSATTGQNYGYTF. The CDR3 coding sequence is TGTGCCAGCAGCGCCACAACGGGACAGAACTATGGCTACACCTTC. The rearrangement joins TRBV9 to TRBJ1-2, with 7 bases that match TRBD1. Germline-derived CDR1 and CDR2 are SGDLS and YYNGEE. The CDR3 contains 15 residues. After removal of 3 bases from V and 2 bases from J, the junction contained 7 bases not matched to a gene.